The next 5 T cell receptor beta chains were all read from a single sample in a study of blood T cells in healthy people across ages. A second about 6 to 11 cycle PCR used barcoded and J-beta primers. TCRdb re-called the 5' RACE reads with MiXCR, one entry per CDR3 protein. The repertoire consists of some 900,000 distinct CDR3 sequences, with approximately 49% occurring once and the leading ten covering around an eighth. The sample comprised blood. The receptors stem from a man under 40 in good health.

This clonotype was seen at least ten times. The V gene is TRBV20-1, the J gene TRBJ2-7; TRBD1 matches at 7 bases. Germline V gene data show CDR1 as DFQATT and CDR2 as SNEGSKA (reference sequence). The CDR3 has 13 amino acids. J lost 3 bases, V lost 1 base, and 3 bases had no gene match. This CDR3 is CSARVTGSYEQYF. CDR3 nucleotide sequence: TGCAGTGCTAGAGTGACAGGGAGCTACGAGCAGTACTTC.

CDR3 loop: CASSYETALTDTQYF. The CDR3 DNA reads as TGTGCCAGCAGCTATGAGACAGCACTCACAGATACGCAGTATTTT. V and J are TRBV7-9 and TRBJ2-3; maybe TRBD1 (5 bases). V lost 4 bases, J lost 2 bases, and 13 bases lay in between. The CDR3 runs 15 residues. Germline values: CDR1 SEHNR, CDR2 FQNEAQ (reference sequence).

This sequence joins TRBV3-1 and TRBJ2-2; perhaps TRBD2 as D (5 bases). This CDR3 contains 16 residues. CDR1 and CDR2 from the germline V gene are LGHDT and YNNKEL (reference sequence). V lost 0 bases to trimming and J lost 3 bases, with 11 bases between them. CDR3 loop: CASSQDPSGYTGELFF. CDR3 nucleotides: TGTGCCAGCAGCCAAGATCCATCGGGGTACACCGGGGAGCTGTTTTTT.

The rearrangement joins TRBV18 to TRBJ2-3; D may be TRBD1 (5 bases). This CDR3 is 14 amino acids long. The germline V and J ends were trimmed by 3 bases and 4 bases, with 11 bases remaining between them. In germline, CDR1 is KGHSH, CDR2 LQKENI. The CDR3 sequence: CASSPRDTSDTQYF. CDR3 bases: TGTGCCAGCTCACCCAGGGATACCTCAGATACGCAGTATTTT.

The rearrangement links TRBV15 to TRBJ2-7; TRBD1 matches 9 bases. Matching the DNA end better, TRBJ2-5 makes the J call doubtful. Germline CDR1 is LNHNV and CDR2 is YYDKDF (reference sequence). This CDR3 region has 16 residues. As DNA, the CDR3 is TGTGCCACCAGCAGGACAACCTCGGACAGGGGAGGGACCCAGTACTTC. Its protein is CATSRTTSDRGGTQYF.